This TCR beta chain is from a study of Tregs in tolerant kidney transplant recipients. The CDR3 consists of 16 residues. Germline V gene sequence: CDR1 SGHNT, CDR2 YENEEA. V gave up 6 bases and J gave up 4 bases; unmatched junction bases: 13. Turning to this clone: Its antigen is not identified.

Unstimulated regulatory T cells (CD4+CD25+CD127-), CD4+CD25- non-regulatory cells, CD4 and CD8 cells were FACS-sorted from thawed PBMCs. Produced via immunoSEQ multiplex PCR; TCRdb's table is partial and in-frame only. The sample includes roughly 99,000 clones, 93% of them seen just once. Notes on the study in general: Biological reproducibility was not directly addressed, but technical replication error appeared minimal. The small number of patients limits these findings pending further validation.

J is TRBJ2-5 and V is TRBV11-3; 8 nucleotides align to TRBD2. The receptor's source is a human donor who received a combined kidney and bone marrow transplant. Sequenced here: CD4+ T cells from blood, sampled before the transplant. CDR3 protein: CASSSSRGGLRETQYF. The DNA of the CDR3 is TGTGCCAGCAGTTCCTCACGGGGGGGTCTCCGAGAGACCCAGTACTTC.